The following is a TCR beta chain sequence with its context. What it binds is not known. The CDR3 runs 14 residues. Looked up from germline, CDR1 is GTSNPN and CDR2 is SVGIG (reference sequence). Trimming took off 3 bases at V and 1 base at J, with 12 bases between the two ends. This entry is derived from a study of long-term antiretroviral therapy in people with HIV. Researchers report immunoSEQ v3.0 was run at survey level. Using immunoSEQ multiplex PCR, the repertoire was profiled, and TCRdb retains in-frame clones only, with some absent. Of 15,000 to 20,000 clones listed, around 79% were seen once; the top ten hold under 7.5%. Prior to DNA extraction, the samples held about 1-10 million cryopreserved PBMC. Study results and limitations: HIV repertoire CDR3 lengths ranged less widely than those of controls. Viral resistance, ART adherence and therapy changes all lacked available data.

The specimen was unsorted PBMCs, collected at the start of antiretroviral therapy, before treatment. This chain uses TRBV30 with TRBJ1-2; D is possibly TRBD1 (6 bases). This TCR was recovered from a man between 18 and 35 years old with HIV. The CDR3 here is CAWRTDSLNYGYTF. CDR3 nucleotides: TGTGCCTGGAGGACGGACAGCCTTAACTATGGCTACACCTTC.